These 20 T cell receptor beta chains originate from one sample sequenced in a study of shared clonotypes between healthy human individuals. The protocol was immunoSEQ multiplex PCR, while the TCRdb copy is restricted to in-frame clones and leaves out a portion. The sample has 2 million to 3 million clones, around 94% seen once; the top ten hold 0.14%. The material sequenced was naive CD4+ T cells sorted from blood. Described subset: CD45RA+ positively selected. The receptors shown here come from a man between 18 and 35 years old in good health.

The chain employs TRBV7-9 and TRBJ1-5; D is perhaps TRBD1 (5 bases). Looked up from germline, CDR1 is SEHNR and CDR2 is FQNEAQ (reference sequence). Trimming pared 8 bases from V and 5 bases from J, leaving 16 bases between. This CDR3 is built from 14 residues. The CDR3 nucleotides are TGTGCCAGCGGACAAGAGCAGGCCTATCAGCCCCAGCATTTT. Translating it yields CASGQEQAYQPQHF.

V and J are TRBV18 and TRBJ2-7, with D perhaps matching TRBD1 (6 bases). Germline CDR1 reads KGHSH; CDR2 reads LQKENI. V lost 3 bases, J lost 0 bases, and 18 bases lay in between. The CDR3 length is 17 residues. The CDR3 DNA follows: TGTGCCAGCTCACCGGGAATTGGACAGCCCATCTCCTACGAGCAGTACTTC. It codes for CASSPGIGQPISYEQYF.

This clone turned up a few times. At the DNA level, this CDR3 is encoded by other sequences in the same sample as well. The chain employs TRBV18 and TRBJ2-2; D is ambiguous. The germline V and J ends were trimmed by 3 bases and 0 bases, with 2 bases remaining between them. Germline values: CDR1 KGHSH, CDR2 LQKENI. The CDR3 consists of 13 residues. CDR3 DNA: TGTGCCAGCTCACCCCCGAACACCGGGGAGCTGTTTTTT. Translating it yields CASSPPNTGELFF.

This CDR3 reads CSAGTYFYGYTF. The DNA for the CDR3 is TGCAGCGCCGGGACATACTTCTATGGCTACACCTTC. V usage is TRBV29-1 and J usage is TRBJ1-2; possible D gene TRBD1, 6 bases. The CDR3 consists of 12 residues. Trimming removed 7 bases at V and 4 bases at J, with 13 bases between. Germline V gene data show CDR1 as SQVTM and CDR2 as ANQGSEA.

This sequence joins TRBV19 and TRBJ2-2, with D perhaps TRBD2 (5 bases). Trimming stripped 4 bases from V and 3 bases from J, with 21 bases between. CDR3 length equals 18 residues. CDR1 is LNHDA, CDR2 SQIVND, per germline (reference sequence). DNA of the CDR3: TGTGCCAGTAGTAACCGCAGACTATCCTCCCGGGACACCGGGGAGCTGTTTTTT. Its translation: CASSNRRLSSRDTGELFF.

The chain uses TRBV19 and TRBJ2-7; D is perhaps TRBD1 or TRBD2 (6 bases each). Germline-derived CDR1 and CDR2 are LNHDA and SQIVND (reference sequence). The CDR3 covers 14 residues. Deletions cut 6 bases from V and 2 bases from J, with 14 bases between. The DNA of the CDR3 is TGTGCCAGTAGCCGACAGGAGGGGGCCTACGAGCAGTACTTC. This translates into CASSRQEGAYEQYF.

V is TRBV10-3 and J is TRBJ1-1; TRBD1 matches at 7 bases. There are 14 residues in the CDR3. Germline values: CDR1 ENHRY, CDR2 SYGVKD. V was pared by 4 bases and J by 11 bases, with 13 bases of the junction left unmatched. The DNA of the CDR3 is TGTGCCATCAGTGGATCGACAGGGCTCGGGATTGCTTTCTTT. Translated: CAISGSTGLGIAFF.

The chain links TRBV10-3 to TRBJ1-2, with 7 bases fitting TRBD1. Germline V CDR1 and CDR2: ENHRY, SYGVKD. After removal of 7 bases from V and 6 bases from J, the junction contained 8 bases not matched to a gene. This CDR3 comprises 13 residues. Written as DNA, the CDR3 is TGTGCCATCATGGGAGGACAGGTTGATGGCTACACCTTC. Amino acid sequence: CAIMGGQVDGYTF.

The V and J genes are TRBV11-2 and TRBJ2-7; TRBD1 might be the D (5 bases). The CDR3 length is 14 residues. Germline CDR1 is SGHAT and CDR2 is FQNNGV. V gave up 4 bases and J gave up 2 bases, with 12 bases separating them. In DNA form, the CDR3 reads TGTGCCAGCAGCTCCTGGACACAGACCTACGAGCAGTACTTC. This codes for CASSSWTQTYEQYF.

With regard to this clone: Other DNA variants within this sample encode the same CDR3. This chain joins TRBV18 and TRBJ2-3; no clear D. CDR3 length: 14 residues. Germline CDR1 reads KGHSH; CDR2 reads LQKENI. The V and J ends lost 3 bases and 2 bases respectively, with 9 bases between them. CDR3 amino acids: CASSPMTATDTQYF. Written as DNA, the CDR3 is TGTGCCAGCTCACCTATGACGGCCACAGATACGCAGTATTTT.

This clone was recorded only once. The chain has TRBV4-1 and TRBJ1-3, with no clear D. The V and J ends lost 2 bases and 4 bases respectively, with 9 bases between them. Germline CDR1 MGHRA, CDR2 YSYEKL. The CDR3 has 14 amino acids. CDR3: CASSQPTRGNTIYF. In DNA form, the CDR3 reads TGCGCCAGCAGCCAACCTACCCGAGGAAACACCATATATTTT.

V is TRBV2 and J is TRBJ2-7, with TRBD2 identical over 14 bases. There are 14 residues in the CDR3. CDR1 and CDR2 from the germline V gene are SNHLY and FYNNEI. Germline trimming cut 8 bases from V and 4 bases from J; bases unmatched to any gene: 4. The CDR3, as DNA: TGTGCCAGCCGACTAGCGGGAGGGAAGTACGAGCAGTACTTC. It encodes CASRLAGGKYEQYF.

The chain carries TRBV4-1 and TRBJ1-4, with no clear D. CDR1 is MGHRA, CDR2 YSYEKL, per germline. The V end lost 0 bases, the J end lost 6 bases, and 14 bases lay between the germline ends. This CDR3 is built from 16 residues. CDR3 residues: CASSQDGGRRHEKLFF. The DNA of the CDR3 is TGCGCCAGCAGCCAAGATGGAGGTCGGCGCCATGAAAAACTGTTTTTT.

Details on this clone: Other DNA sequences of this sample code for an identical CDR3. This chain links TRBV7-2 with TRBJ2-7; TRBD2 agrees at 8 bases. This CDR3 is built from 14 residues. Germline V lookup: CDR1 SGHTA, CDR2 FQGNSA. Unmatched junction bases numbered 6, after V lost 5 bases and J lost 3 bases. The CDR3 protein is CASSPSGSLYEQYF. The CDR3 region has the DNA TGTGCCAGCAGCCCGAGCGGGAGTCTCTACGAGCAGTACTTC.

Written as DNA, the CDR3 is TGCGCCAGCAGTCGGGGACAGGGTCACAACAATGAGCAGTTCTTC. Protein: CASSRGQGHNNEQFF. This sequence joins TRBV23-1 and TRBJ2-1; 9 bases match TRBD1. TRBV23-1 qualifies as an ORF whose function is uncertain. The ends lost 4 bases at V and 5 bases at J; junction bases unmatched: 6. This CDR3 contains 15 residues.

The chain recombines TRBV6-1 with TRBJ1-5; 8 bases are shared with TRBD1. V was pared by 2 bases and J by 3 bases, with 6 bases of the junction left unmatched. This CDR3 has 16 residues. Germline-derived CDR1 and CDR2 are MNHNS and SASEGT. In nucleotides, the CDR3 is TGTGCCAGCAGTGAAAAGTTGGACAGGGCCAATCAGCCCCAGCATTTT. Translated: CASSEKLDRANQPQHF.

The chain employs TRBV28 and TRBJ2-5; D is possibly TRBD2 (6 bases). Looked up from germline, CDR1 is MDHEN and CDR2 is SYDVKM. With 6 bases removed from V and 5 bases from J, the gap between germline ends came to 13 bases. The CDR3 totals 13 residues. Here the CDR3 DNA reads TGTGCCAGCAGCCCCCCCCGGGGGGAGACCCAGTACTTC. Translation: CASSPPRGETQYF.

The V call is TRBV5-1, the J call TRBJ2-2; D unclear. Trimming left V 0 bases short and J 1 base short, with 4 bases between. CDR1 and CDR2 (germline): SGHRS, YFSETQ. The length of the CDR3 is 14 residues. The DNA for the CDR3 is TGCGCCAGCAGCTTGGAAAAGAACACCGGGGAGCTGTTTTTT. It specifies CASSLEKNTGELFF.

The J gene is TRBJ1-4, the V gene TRBV7-9, with a possible D match to TRBD1 (5 bases). Trimming cost V 1 base and J 6 bases, with 9 bases left between them. Germline CDR1 SEHNR, CDR2 FQNEAQ (reference sequence). The CDR3 length is 14 residues. CDR3 residues: CASSLGGGDEKLFF. In DNA, the CDR3 is TGTGCCAGCAGCTTAGGGGGCGGGGATGAAAAACTGTTTTTT.

The CDR3 region is CASKRQGATNEKLFF. As DNA, the CDR3 is TGTGCCAGCAAACGACAGGGGGCTACTAATGAAAAACTGTTTTTT. The chain combines TRBV28 with TRBJ1-4; TRBD1 aligns across 10 bases. CDR1 MDHEN and CDR2 SYDVKM come from the germline V gene. Germline trimming cut 7 bases from V and 2 bases from J; bases unmatched to any gene: 4. This CDR3 region has 15 residues. The full variable domain, completed using reference TRBV28 and TRBJ1-4, is DVKVTQSSRYLVKRTGEKVFLECVQDMDHENMFWYRQDPGLGLRLIYFSYDVKMKEKGDIPEGYSVSREKKERFSLILESASTNQTSMYLCASKRQGATNEKLFFGSGTQLSVL.